This is a list of T cell receptor beta chains from one sample in a study of T cell repertoires in cytomegalovirus infection. Via MiXCR, TCRdb re-called the reads, giving one row per CDR3 protein. The sample consists of 830,000 or so distinct CDR3 sequences, roughly 33% of them appearing once. Which antigens these TCRs recognize remains unknown. Sample: cultured CD8+ T cells from PBMCs, taken from culture after CMV antigen stimulation. Source of these receptors: a human donor in good health (CMV status not recorded). Some clones in this sample may be carry-over from other donors' samples. CDR3s include the opening cysteine and the closing phenylalanine or tryptophan. The D gene is left open where the match is weak. Clone size is not always given. Where it is, it says once, few, many or a class for expanded clones.

v_gene,d_gene,abundance,j_gene,CDR3aa,CDR3nt
TRBV12-3/TRBV12-4,TRBD2,-,TRBJ2-3,CASSPGTSGGAQWDTQYF,TGTGCCAGCAGTCCAGGGACTAGCGGGGGGGCACAATGGGATACGCAGTATTTT
TRBV19,TRBD1,-,TRBJ2-3,CASSIPDRGRTDTQYF,TGTGCCAGTAGTATCCCAGACAGGGGAAGAACAGATACGCAGTATTTT
TRBV5-4,TRBD1,-,TRBJ1-2,CASSTGQGNHGYTF,TGTGCCAGCAGCACGGGACAGGGGAATCATGGCTACACCTTC
TRBV4-3,TRBD2,-,TRBJ2-2,CASSRTPLLGGGEELFF,TGCGCCAGCAGCCGGACCCCCCTGTTGGGCGGGGGGGAGGAGCTGTTTTTT
TRBV7-8,TRBD1,many,TRBJ2-7,CASSPTGGYSYEQYF,TGTGCCAGCAGCCCAACAGGGGGCTACTCCTACGAGCAGTACTTC
TRBV4-3,-,few,TRBJ1-5,CASSRDLGSNQPQHF,TGCGCCAGCAGCCGGGACCTTGGAAGCAATCAGCCCCAGCATTTT
TRBV4-3,-,many,TRBJ2-3,CASSQDRVGTDTQYF,TGCGCCAGCAGCCAAGACCGTGTCGGCACAGATACGCAGTATTTT
TRBV10-3,-,-,TRBJ2-2,CAISEPEMTANTGELFF,TGTGCCATCAGTGAGCCGGAGATGACAGCGAACACCGGGGAGCTGTTTTTT
TRBV18,-,few,TRBJ2-3,CASSPGTPSGDTQYF,TGTGCCAGCTCACCGGGGACTCCGTCCGGGGATACGCAGTATTTT
TRBV7-9,TRBD1,-,TRBJ1-1,CASRSAGGRTEAFF,TGTGCCAGCAGAAGCGCAGGGGGCCGCACTGAAGCTTTCTTT
TRBV5-1,-,few,TRBJ2-1,CASSLFGDIYNEQFF,TGCGCCAGCAGCTTGTTTGGGGATATCTACAATGAGCAGTTCTTC
TRBV6-5,-,-,TRBJ2-7,CASSYGRSEQYF,TGTGCCAGCAGTTACGGACGGAGCGAGCAGTACTTC
TRBV5-1,-,few,TRBJ1-2,CASRDAGPFNYGYTF,TGCGCCAGCAGGGATGCAGGACCTTTCAACTATGGCTACACCTTC
TRBV6-4,TRBD2,-,TRBJ2-1,CASSGTSGGPYNEQFF,TGTGCCAGCAGTGGCACTAGCGGGGGGCCCTACAATGAGCAGTTCTTC
TRBV6-1,-,few,TRBJ2-7,CASSWSAGSSYEQYF,TGTGCCAGCAGTTGGTCGGCAGGAAGCTCCTACGAGCAGTACTTC
TRBV12-3/TRBV12-4,-,-,TRBJ1-6,CVSSPGTDSPLHF,TGTGTCAGCTCCCCGGGCACAGACTCACCCCTCCACTTT
TRBV5-4,TRBD1,-,TRBJ1-3,CASSRTGVGNTIYF,TGTGCCAGCAGCAGGACAGGGGTCGGAAACACCATATATTTT
TRBV6-2/TRBV6-3,-,-,TRBJ1-1,CATTLGGETEAFF,TGTGCCACTACCCTGGGGGGGGAAACTGAAGCTTTCTTT
TRBV4-1,-,-,TRBJ1-3,CASSHRLPPYSGNTIYF,TGCGCCAGCAGCCACCGACTGCCACCCTACTCTGGAAACACCATATATTTT
TRBV20-1,TRBD2,once,TRBJ2-3,CSAYRLAGDGLTDTQYF,TGCAGTGCCTACCGGCTAGCGGGGGATGGTTTGACAGATACGCAGTATTTT
TRBV12-3/TRBV12-4,-,-,TRBJ2-5,CASRPGSWETQYF,TGTGCCAGCAGGCCTGGTAGTTGGGAGACCCAGTACTTC
TRBV5-1,-,-,TRBJ2-2,CASSPTGLGTGELFF,TGCGCCAGCAGCCCCACAGGGCTCGGCACCGGGGAGCTGTTTTTT
TRBV7-6,TRBD1,few,TRBJ2-7,CASSLWQGAMYEQYF,TGTGCCAGCAGCTTGTGGCAGGGGGCAATGTACGAGCAGTACTTC
TRBV7-9,-,-,TRBJ1-6,CASSLASLQGRNSPLHF,TGTGCCAGCAGCTTAGCGAGTCTTCAGGGGAGGAATTCACCCCTCCACTTT
TRBV7-2,-,few,TRBJ1-2,CASSLISTAGYGYTF,TGTGCCAGCAGTTTAATCTCCACCGCCGGATATGGCTACACCTTC
TRBV6-6,TRBD1,-,TRBJ1-5,CASTSTRPPTDRAFNQPQHF,TGTGCCAGCACCTCAACTCGCCCCCCCACAGACAGGGCCTTCAATCAGCCCCAGCATTTT
TRBV7-9,TRBD2,-,TRBJ2-3,CASSLGPAGASASTDTQYF,TGTGCCAGCAGCTTAGGACCAGCGGGGGCCTCCGCTAGCACAGATACGCAGTATTTT